The TCR beta chain described here comes from a study of identical twins. Study observations and caveats: Abundant cord blood beta clonotypes carried fewer insertions; memory repertoires showed none.

TCRdb itself ran the 5' RACE reads through MiXCR, one entry per CDR3 protein. The sample consists of approximately 600,000 distinct CDR3 sequences, just over 7% of them appearing once. On this clonotype: What it recognizes is unknown.

CDR3 size: 12 residues. Germline loops: CDR1 SNHLY, CDR2 FYNNEI. V was cut by 6 bases and J by 5 bases, with 11 bases left in between. This sample was also put to use in a study of yellow fever vaccine responses in identical twins.

The material sequenced was PBMCs. This sequence joins TRBV2 and TRBJ2-7; tentatively, D is TRBD2 (6 bases). This clonotype originated in a woman aged 18-29 years in good health. The CDR3: CASREGGNEQYF. CDR3 nucleotide sequence: TGTGCCAGCAGGGAGGGCGGGAACGAGCAGTACTTC.